The TCR beta chain under discussion was sequenced for a study of post-analysis software for immune sequencing data. Unique molecular identifiers featured in each of the TCR beta cDNA libraries. Researchers reported some 500,000 cDNA molecules coming from roughly 1 to 10 million T cells. From the PCR reads, TCRdb called clonotypes with MiXCR, one entry per CDR3 protein. This sample yields roughly 400,000 distinct CDR3 sequences, of which about 39% are seen a single time; about 7.6% belongs to the top ten. The sequenced sample consisted of blood. This clonotype was obtained from a girl aged 2-15 years with multiple sclerosis.

CDR3 in amino acids: CASTHSGPSSYNEQFF. In nucleotides, the CDR3 is TGTGCCAGTACCCACTCAGGACCGAGCTCCTACAATGAGCAGTTCTTC. V is TRBV19 and J is TRBJ2-1; D is undetermined. Germline V gene data show CDR1 as LNHDA and CDR2 as SQIVND (reference sequence). The CDR3 totals 16 residues. Trimming took 7 bases from V and 0 from J, leaving 16 bases between them.